These 25 T cell receptor beta chains came from one sample sequenced in a study of OX40 agonist ivuxolimab in advanced cancers. Method: immunoSEQ multiplex PCR; TCRdb's copy keeps in-frame clones and lacks some. The data show 60,000 to 85,000 clones, with around 89% seen just once and about 4% held by the top ten. The sequences come from CD4+ or CD8+ T cells sorted from blood, collected in a trial of the OX40 agonist ivuxolimab. The receptors originated from an adult with an advanced solid tumor such as melanoma, head and neck, liver or kidney cancer.

This clone came up a few times. The rearrangement joins TRBV5-1 to TRBJ1-6; D gene uncertain. The germline gives CDR1 SGHRS, CDR2 YFSETQ. V was shortened by 4 bases and J by 0 bases, with 8 bases between the two germline ends. The CDR3 covers 15 residues. This chain's CDR3 is CASSPGSSYNSPLHF. For the CDR3, the DNA is TGCGCCAGCAGCCCGGGAAGCTCCTATAATTCACCCCTCCACTTT. Drawing the rest from reference TRBV5-1 and TRBJ1-6, the complete variable domain is KAGVTQTPRYLIKTRGQQVTLSCSPISGHRSVSWYQQTPGQGLQFLFEYFSETQRNKGNFPGRFSGRQFSNSRSEMNVSTLELGDSALYLCASSPGSSYNSPLHFGNGTRLTVT.

V gene TRBV18 combines with J gene TRBJ1-4; TRBD1 is a possible D gene (6 bases). There are 16 residues in the CDR3. V shed 6 bases and J shed 8 bases, with 22 bases lying between them. Per germline, CDR1 KGHSH and CDR2 LQKENI. CDR3 in amino acids: CASSVIGGAQEEKLFF. CDR3 bases: TGTGCCAGCTCCGTTATTGGGGGGGCGCAGGAAGAAAAACTGTTTTTT.

The table lists this clone with a count of one. V is TRBV10-2 and J is TRBJ2-3; 8 bases agree with TRBD2. The junction had 13 bases not matched to a gene; V was cut back by 0 bases and J by 14 bases. Germline V CDR1 and CDR2: WSHSY, SAAADI. CDR3 length equals 15 residues. The CDR3 DNA is TGCGCCAGCAGTGAGTCTGCGGTAGCGGGATATCGGGCGTATTTT. Translated, it gives CASSESAVAGYRAYF.

This chain connects TRBV5-6 to TRBJ1-2, with D possibly being TRBD1 (5 bases). V was shortened by 2 bases and J by 1 base, with 6 bases between the two germline ends. CDR1 is SGHDT, CDR2 YYEEEE, per germline. This CDR3 comprises 13 residues. CDR3 sequence reads: CASSFDSNYGYTF. The DNA of the CDR3 is TGTGCCAGCAGCTTCGACAGTAACTATGGCTACACCTTC. The full variable domain, completed using reference TRBV5-6 and TRBJ1-2, is DAGVTQSPTHLIKTRGQQVTLRCSPKSGHDTVSWYQQALGQGPQFIFQYYEEEERQRGNFPDRFSGHQFPNYSSELNVNALLLGDSALYLCASSFDSNYGYTFGSGTRLTVV.

The chain employs TRBV11-2 and TRBJ2-2; D gene unclear. The CDR3 runs 14 residues. Germline CDR1 SGHAT, CDR2 FQNNGV. V shed 3 bases and J shed 6 bases, with 11 bases lying between them. In DNA, the CDR3 is TGTGCCAGCAGCTTGAATACCGGGCCCGGGGAGCTGTTTTTT. Translation: CASSLNTGPGELFF. Complete variable domain (other parts from reference TRBV11-2 and TRBJ2-2): EAGVAQSPRYKIIEKRQSVAFWCNPISGHATLYWYQQILGQGPKLLIQFQNNGVVDDSQLPKDRFSAERLKGVDSTLKIQPAKLEDSAVYLCASSLNTGPGELFFGEGSRLTVL.

The genes are TRBV7-9 and TRBJ1-1; no clear D. Germline-derived CDR1 and CDR2 are SEHNR and FQNEAQ (reference sequence). The V gene lost 6 bases and the J gene lost 4 bases, with 12 bases spanning the gap. CDR3 length: 13 residues. The CDR3 here is CASSTDEGTEAFF. The CDR3 DNA reads TGTGCCAGCAGTACGGACGAGGGCACTGAAGCTTTCTTT.

The chain links TRBV14 to TRBJ2-7; TRBD2 aligns across 14 bases. In germline, CDR1 is SGHDN, CDR2 FVKESK. After removal of 5 bases from V and 2 bases from J, the junction contained 17 bases not matched to a gene. CDR3 length equals 20 residues. CDR3: CASSVGHSRTSGRFPYEQYF. The DNA of the CDR3 is TGTGCCAGCAGCGTGGGACACTCCAGGACTAGCGGGAGGTTCCCCTACGAGCAGTACTTC.

The V and J genes are TRBV5-4 and TRBJ1-5; 7 bases agree with TRBD1. Germline CDR1 reads SGHNT; CDR2 reads YYREEE (reference sequence). J gave up 2 bases and V 0 bases, and 5 bases lay outside the gene matches. The CDR3 contains 16 residues. The CDR3 loop reads CASSLGGGFGNQPQHF. The CDR3 DNA sequence: TGTGCCAGCAGCTTGGGAGGGGGCTTCGGCAATCAGCCCCAGCATTTT.

This sequence joins TRBV2 and TRBJ1-2; TRBD1 aligns across 8 bases. Trimming took 2 bases from V and 6 from J; bases not matched to a gene: 2. Germline V CDR1 and CDR2: SNHLY, FYNNEI. The CDR3 is 13 amino acids. This chain's CDR3 is CASSERQGHGYTF. CDR3 coding DNA: TGTGCCAGCAGTGAACGACAGGGGCATGGCTACACCTTC.

This sequence joins TRBV7-8 and TRBJ1-5; 7 nucleotides match TRBD1. This CDR3 comprises 17 residues. The ends lost 6 bases at V and 2 bases at J; junction bases unmatched: 13. Germline CDR1 is SGHVS and CDR2 is FQNEAQ. CDR3 bases: TGTGCCAGCAGTTCATGGACAGGACCCTCAGGCAATCAGCCCCAGCATTTT. Protein: CASSSWTGPSGNQPQHF.

This chain connects TRBV27 to TRBJ1-3, with a tentative D call TRBD1 (5 bases). The germline V gene has CDR1 MNHEY and CDR2 SMNVEV (reference sequence). The CDR3 is 11 residues long. Trimming left V 8 bases short and J 5 bases short, with 7 bases between. The CDR3 coding sequence is TGTGCCAGCGAGGGGAGAAACACCATATATTTT. This sequence encodes CASEGRNTIYF.

This clone is a singleton in its sample. The chain joins TRBV7-6 to TRBJ2-1; a possible D gene is TRBD1 (5 bases). Germline-derived CDR1 and CDR2 are SGHVS and FNYEAQ. The CDR3 loop spans 16 amino acids. Trimming removed 1 base from V and 0 bases from J, with 10 bases in between. The CDR3 DNA follows: TGTGCCAGCAGCTTAGGTTATACAGGCTCCTACAATGAGCAGTTCTTC. Its translation is CASSLGYTGSYNEQFF.

This chain connects TRBV28 to TRBJ1-1; D not certain. From germline, CDR1 is MDHEN and CDR2 SYDVKM. CDR3 length equals 12 residues. Trimming left V 2 bases short and J 0 bases short, with 1 base between. For the CDR3, the DNA is TGTGCCAGCAGTTTAATGAACACTGAAGCTTTCTTT. Amino acids: CASSLMNTEAFF.

Written as DNA, the CDR3 is TGTGCCAGCTCACCATCTGCGACTAGGCGCGAGCAGTACTTC. It translates to CASSPSATRREQYF. The chain uses TRBV18 and TRBJ2-7, with D maybe TRBD2 (6 bases). The V gene's germline CDR1 is KGHSH and CDR2 LQKENI. This CDR3 is built from 14 residues. Trimming cost V 2 bases and J 6 bases, with 14 bases left between them.

The chain recombines TRBV7-9 with TRBJ1-2; no reliable D call. In germline, CDR1 is SEHNR, CDR2 FQNEAQ (reference sequence). Trimming removed 1 base from V and 2 bases from J, with 5 bases in between. The CDR3 runs to 13 residues. The CDR3: CASSLGGNYGYTF. In DNA, the CDR3 is TGTGCCAGCAGCTTAGGGGGAAACTATGGCTACACCTTC.

This chain links TRBV28 with TRBJ2-5; possible D gene TRBD2, 6 bases. CDR3 length: 13 amino acids. Germline V gives CDR1 MDHEN, CDR2 SYDVKM. Deletions cut 6 bases from V and 5 bases from J, with 13 bases between. The CDR3 loop reads CASRHGGVETQYF. The CDR3 coding sequence is TGTGCCAGCAGGCACGGAGGGGTCGAGACCCAGTACTTC.

V usage is TRBV10-3 and J usage is TRBJ2-2; no reliable D call. Germline V gene sequence: CDR1 ENHRY, CDR2 SYGVKD. The CDR3 covers 15 residues. The ends were cut back, 3 bases at V and 2 bases at J, with 10 bases in the middle. CDR3 amino acids: CAISETRLNTGELFF. The CDR3 nucleotides read TGTGCCATCAGTGAAACGCGCTTAAACACCGGGGAGCTGTTTTTT.

The chain recombines TRBV29-1 with TRBJ2-3, with D unresolved. Trimming took off 0 bases at V and 6 bases at J, with 7 bases between the two ends. The length of the CDR3 is 12 residues. CDR1 is SQVTM and CDR2 is ANQGSEA in the germline V gene. CDR3 in amino acids: CSVEDTRDTQYF. In nucleotides, the CDR3 is TGCAGCGTTGAAGATACCAGGGATACGCAGTATTTT.

V usage is TRBV5-8 and J usage is TRBJ2-2; D is unclear. Per the germline V gene, CDR1 is SGHTS and CDR2 is YDEGEE. Trimming left V 4 bases short and J 1 base short, with 11 bases between. CDR3 length equals 15 residues. As DNA, the CDR3 is TGTGCCAGCAGCATTCTGGCAGGGAACACCGGGGAGCTGTTTTTT. Its protein product is CASSILAGNTGELFF.

This chain links TRBV5-1 with TRBJ2-7, with 8 bases matching TRBD1. Unmatched junction bases numbered 5, after V lost 3 bases and J lost 3 bases. Per the germline V gene, CDR1 is SGHRS and CDR2 is YFSETQ. The CDR3 has 14 amino acids. CDR3 in DNA: TGCGCCAGCAGCTCCCAGGGGGCCGTCTACGAGCAGTACTTC. This translates into CASSSQGAVYEQYF.

The chain uses TRBV11-2 and TRBJ1-5; the match to TRBD1 covers 9 bases. Germline trimming cut 5 bases from V and 7 bases from J; bases unmatched to any gene: 3. The germline V gene encodes CDR1 SGHAT and CDR2 FQNNGV. This CDR3 is 13 amino acids long. The CDR3 spells CASSPTGGQPQHF. The CDR3, as DNA: TGTGCCAGCAGCCCCACAGGGGGCCAGCCCCAGCATTTT. Using reference TRBV11-2 and TRBJ1-5 for the parts outside the CDR3, the full variable domain is EAGVAQSPRYKIIEKRQSVAFWCNPISGHATLYWYQQILGQGPKLLIQFQNNGVVDDSQLPKDRFSAERLKGVDSTLKIQPAKLEDSAVYLCASSPTGGQPQHFGDGTRLSIL.

The V call is TRBV9, the J call TRBJ2-3; possible D gene TRBD2, 6 bases. CDR3 length equals 16 residues. Germline V gives CDR1 SGDLS, CDR2 YYNGEE. Trimming shortened V by 4 bases and J by 0 bases, and 15 bases separated the two germline ends. Here the CDR3 reads CASSPDGRGSTDTQYF. CDR3 bases: TGTGCCAGCAGCCCCGACGGGCGGGGTAGCACAGATACGCAGTATTTT.

Turning to this clone: The junction and the germline gene differ at one end; a read error may be behind it. The chain employs TRBV11-2 and TRBJ2-3, with D perhaps TRBD2 (7 bases). Germline-derived CDR1 and CDR2 are SGHAT and FQNNGV. CDR3 length: 15 amino acids. CDR3 nucleotides: TGTGCCAGCAGCCCGAGGGGGACTACCACATATACGCAGTATTTT. Amino acids: CASSPRGTTTYTQYF.

This clone showed up just once. The chain employs TRBV7-2 and TRBJ1-5; 7 nucleotides match TRBD1. Germline CDR1 reads SGHTA; CDR2 reads FQGNSA. Unmatched junction bases numbered 7, after V lost 5 bases and J lost 3 bases. The CDR3 extends over 15 amino acids. CDR3 DNA: TGTGCCAGCAGCCGACAGGGTAGTAACAATCAGCCCCAGCATTTT. This sequence encodes CASSRQGSNNQPQHF.

The chain couples TRBV23-1 to TRBJ2-2; the match to TRBD1 covers 11 bases. TRBV23-1 is classed as an ORF, of uncertain function. The CDR3 consists of 13 residues. The V gene end was trimmed by 11 bases and the J gene end by 5 bases; junction bases not matched to a gene: 4. CDR3 DNA sequence: TGCGCCGGACAGGGGGCGCGGACCGGGGAGCTGTTTTTT. This codes for CAGQGARTGELFF.